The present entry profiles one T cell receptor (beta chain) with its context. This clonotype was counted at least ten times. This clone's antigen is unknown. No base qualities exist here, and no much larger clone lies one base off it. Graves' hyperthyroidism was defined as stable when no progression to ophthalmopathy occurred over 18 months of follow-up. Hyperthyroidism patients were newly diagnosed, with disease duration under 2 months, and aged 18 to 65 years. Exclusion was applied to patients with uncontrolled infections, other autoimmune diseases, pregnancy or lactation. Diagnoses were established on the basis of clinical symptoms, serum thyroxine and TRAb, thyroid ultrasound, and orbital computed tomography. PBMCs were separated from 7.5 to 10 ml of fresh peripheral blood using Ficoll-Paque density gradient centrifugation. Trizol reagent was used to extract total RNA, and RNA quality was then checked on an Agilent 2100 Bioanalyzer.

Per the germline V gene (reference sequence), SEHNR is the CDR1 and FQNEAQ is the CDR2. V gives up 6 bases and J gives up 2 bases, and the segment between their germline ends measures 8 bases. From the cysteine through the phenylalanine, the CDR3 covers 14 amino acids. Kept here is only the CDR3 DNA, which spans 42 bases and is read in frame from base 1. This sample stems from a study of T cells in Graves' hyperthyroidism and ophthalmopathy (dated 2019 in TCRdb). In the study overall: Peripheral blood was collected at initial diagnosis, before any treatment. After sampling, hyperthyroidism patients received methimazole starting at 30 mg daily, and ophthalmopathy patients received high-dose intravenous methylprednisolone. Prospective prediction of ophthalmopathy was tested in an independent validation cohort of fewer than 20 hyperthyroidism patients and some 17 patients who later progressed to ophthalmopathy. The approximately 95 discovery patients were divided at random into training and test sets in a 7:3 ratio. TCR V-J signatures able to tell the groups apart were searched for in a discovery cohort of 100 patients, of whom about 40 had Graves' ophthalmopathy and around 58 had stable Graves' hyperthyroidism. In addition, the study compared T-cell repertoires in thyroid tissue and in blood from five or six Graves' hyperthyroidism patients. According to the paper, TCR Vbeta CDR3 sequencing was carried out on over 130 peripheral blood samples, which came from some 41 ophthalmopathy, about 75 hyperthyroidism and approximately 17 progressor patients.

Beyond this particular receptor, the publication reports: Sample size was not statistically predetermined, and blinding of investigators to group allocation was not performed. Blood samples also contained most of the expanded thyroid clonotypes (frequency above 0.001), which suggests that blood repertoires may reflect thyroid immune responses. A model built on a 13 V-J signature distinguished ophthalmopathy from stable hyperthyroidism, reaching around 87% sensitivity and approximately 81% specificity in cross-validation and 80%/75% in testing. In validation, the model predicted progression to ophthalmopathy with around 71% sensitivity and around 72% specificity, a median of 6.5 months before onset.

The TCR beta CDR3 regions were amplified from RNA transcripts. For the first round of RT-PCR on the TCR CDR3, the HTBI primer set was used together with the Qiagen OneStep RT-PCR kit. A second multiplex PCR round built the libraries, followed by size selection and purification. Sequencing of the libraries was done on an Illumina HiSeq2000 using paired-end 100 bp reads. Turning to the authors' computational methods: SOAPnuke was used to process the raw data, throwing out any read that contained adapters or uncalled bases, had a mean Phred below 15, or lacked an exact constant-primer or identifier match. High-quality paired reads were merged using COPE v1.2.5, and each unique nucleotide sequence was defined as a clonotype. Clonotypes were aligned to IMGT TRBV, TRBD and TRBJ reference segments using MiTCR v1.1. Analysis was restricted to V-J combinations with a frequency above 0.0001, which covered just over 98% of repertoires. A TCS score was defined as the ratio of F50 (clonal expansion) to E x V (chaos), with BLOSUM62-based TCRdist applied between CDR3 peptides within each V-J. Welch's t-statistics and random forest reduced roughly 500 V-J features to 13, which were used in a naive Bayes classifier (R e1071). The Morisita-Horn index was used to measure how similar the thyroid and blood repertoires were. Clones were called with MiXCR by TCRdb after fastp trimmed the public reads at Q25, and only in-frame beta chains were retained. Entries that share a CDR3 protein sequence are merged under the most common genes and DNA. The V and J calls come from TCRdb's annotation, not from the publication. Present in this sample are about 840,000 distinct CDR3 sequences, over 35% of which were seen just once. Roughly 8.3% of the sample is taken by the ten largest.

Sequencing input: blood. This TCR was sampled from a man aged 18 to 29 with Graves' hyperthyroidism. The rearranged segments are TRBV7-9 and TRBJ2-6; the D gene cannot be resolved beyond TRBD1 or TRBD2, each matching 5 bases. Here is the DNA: TGTGCCAGCAGTCTGGGGGCTGGGGCCAACGTCCTGACTTTC. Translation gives CASSLGAGANVLTF.